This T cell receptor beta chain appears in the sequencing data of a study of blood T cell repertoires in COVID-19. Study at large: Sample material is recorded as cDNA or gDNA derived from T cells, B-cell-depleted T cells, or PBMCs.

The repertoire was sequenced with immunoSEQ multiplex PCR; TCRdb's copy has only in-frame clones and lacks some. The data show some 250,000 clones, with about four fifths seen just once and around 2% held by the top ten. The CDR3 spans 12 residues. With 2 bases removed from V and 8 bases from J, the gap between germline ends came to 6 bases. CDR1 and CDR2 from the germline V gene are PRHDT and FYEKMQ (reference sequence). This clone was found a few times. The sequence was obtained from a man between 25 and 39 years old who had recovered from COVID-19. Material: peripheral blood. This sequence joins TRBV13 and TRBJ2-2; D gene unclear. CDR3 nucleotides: TGTGCCAGCAGCTTAAGAACAGGGGAGCTGTTTTTT. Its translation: CASSLRTGELFF.